This passage covers 25 T cell receptor beta chains from one sample sequenced in a study of somatic mutations in cytotoxic T cells in rheumatoid arthritis. Some clones are missing from TCRdb's copy, which holds only in-frame ones; the method was immunoSEQ multiplex PCR. Of several thousand clones listed, 79% were seen once; the top ten hold more than 4.5%. Sequences were obtained from CD8+ T cells sorted from blood. These receptors came from an adult with rheumatoid arthritis.

This rearrangement joins TRBV7-9 to TRBJ2-5; D is undetermined. CDR3 length: 12 residues. In germline, CDR1 is SEHNR, CDR2 FQNEAQ (reference sequence). V was trimmed by 5 bases and J by 3 bases, leaving 7 bases between them. This chain's CDR3 is CASSRPKETQYF. The DNA for the CDR3 is TGTGCCAGCAGCCGCCCCAAAGAGACCCAGTACTTC.

V usage is TRBV10-3 and J usage is TRBJ2-1; D possibly corresponds to TRBD2 (6 bases). Deletions cut 5 bases from V and 9 bases from J, with 14 bases between. CDR1 is ENHRY, CDR2 SYGVKD, per germline. CDR3 length: 13 residues. The CDR3 nucleotides read TGTGCCATCAGTCCGGGGCGGGGTGCTGAGCAGTTCTTC. This gives the protein CAISPGRGAEQFF.

This sequence joins TRBV11-2 and TRBJ1-6; no firm D call. Germline-derived CDR1 and CDR2 are SGHAT and FQNNGV. This CDR3 region has 15 residues. Trimming cost V 2 bases and J 9 bases, with 14 bases left between them. Here the CDR3 DNA reads TGTGCCAGCAGCTTATACCGTGGCGTGATTTCACCCCTCCACTTT. It specifies CASSLYRGVISPLHF.

The chain uses TRBV11-2 and TRBJ2-1; 10 bases are shared with TRBD2. Looked up from germline, CDR1 is SGHAT and CDR2 is FQNNGV. The CDR3 loop spans 15 amino acids. V lost 5 bases to trimming and J lost 4 bases; unmatched junction nucleotides: 5. CDR3 DNA sequence: TGTGCCAGCAGCACCACTAGCGGGACATACAATGAGCAGTTCTTC. Residues: CASSTTSGTYNEQFF.

The chain couples TRBV6-1 to TRBJ1-1; D is uncertain. CDR1 is MNHNS, CDR2 SASEGT, per germline. The CDR3 has 12 amino acids. Trimming cost V 4 bases and J 5 bases, with 8 bases left between them. The CDR3 here is CASSVSETEAFF. CDR3 DNA: TGTGCCAGCAGTGTTTCAGAAACTGAAGCTTTCTTT.

The chain links TRBV15 to TRBJ2-1; D is unclear. This CDR3 has 18 residues. Germline V gives CDR1 LNHNV, CDR2 YYDKDF (reference sequence). V lost 0 bases and J 2 bases, leaving 17 bases between the germline ends. The CDR3 coding sequence is TGTGCCACCAGCAGAGATCGATCCAGCCGGATACCCTACAATGAGCAGTTCTTC. Its translation: CATSRDRSSRIPYNEQFF.

The chain employs TRBV2 and TRBJ2-5, with 8 bases identical to TRBD2. With V trimmed by 10 bases and J by 2 bases, 15 bases remained unmatched. This CDR3 is built from 16 residues. Germline assignment: CDR1 SNHLY and CDR2 FYNNEI. CDR3 DNA: TGTGCCAACCTGTGGGGACTAGTGTCGGGGCAAGAGACCCAGTACTTC. Translating it yields CANLWGLVSGQETQYF.

The J gene is TRBJ2-4, the V gene TRBV7-8; 12 bases match TRBD2. The ends lost 2 bases at V and 5 bases at J; junction bases unmatched: 4. Looked up from germline, CDR1 is SGHVS and CDR2 is FQNEAQ. This CDR3 spans 16 amino acids. In nucleotides, the CDR3 is TGTGCCAGCAGCTTAATCCCTAGCGGGAGGGAAAACATTCAGTACTTC. It encodes CASSLIPSGRENIQYF.

The CDR3 DNA reads TGTGCCAGCAGTTCCTTAGGGCGAGAGACCCAGTACTTC. Translation: CASSSLGRETQYF. The chain combines TRBV28 with TRBJ2-5; D not certain. Germline-derived CDR1 and CDR2 are MDHEN and SYDVKM. This CDR3 comprises 13 residues. Trimming left V 4 bases short and J 4 bases short, with 10 bases between.

This clone was picked up one time. V gene TRBV7-6 combines with J gene TRBJ2-7; tentative D call: TRBD1 (5 bases). The CDR3 sequence is 12 residues long. Germline-derived CDR1 and CDR2 are SGHVS and FNYEAQ. Deletions cut 5 bases from V and 4 bases from J, with 9 bases between. The CDR3 DNA is TGTGCCAGCAGCGGCGACAGTTACGAGCAGTACTTC. Protein sequence: CASSGDSYEQYF.

V gene TRBV28 combines with J gene TRBJ2-3; no clear D gene. V shed 10 bases and J shed 3 bases, with 14 bases lying between them. Germline CDR1 MDHEN, CDR2 SYDVKM. This CDR3 has 13 residues. DNA for the CDR3: TGTGCCACCTGGTCCCTCGGGACAGATACGCAGTATTTT. This translates into CATWSLGTDTQYF.

This chain connects TRBV29-1 to TRBJ2-2, with a weak D call TRBD1 (6 bases). The CDR3 contains 14 residues. The germline V gene has CDR1 SQVTM and CDR2 ANQGSEA. Trimming cost V 4 bases and J 7 bases, with 16 bases left between them. CDR3 bases: TGCAGCGTTGTAACAGGGAGCACGGACGGGGAGCTGTTTTTT. This encodes CSVVTGSTDGELFF.

The rearrangement uses TRBV7-2 and TRBJ2-7; D is possibly TRBD1 or TRBD2 (6 bases each). The CDR3 has 16 residues. Germline V gene lookup returns CDR1 SGHTA and CDR2 FQGNSA. The V gene lost 1 base and the J gene lost 0 bases, with 13 bases spanning the gap. In DNA, the CDR3 is TGTGCCAGCAGCTTAGGGGGGGCCTCTAGCTCCTACGAGCAGTACTTC. Protein product: CASSLGGASSSYEQYF.

This clone appeared a few times. The chain uses TRBV27 and TRBJ2-6; 7 bases match TRBD1. With 6 bases clipped from V and 2 bases from J, the junction kept 4 bases outside the gene matches. CDR1 is MNHEY, CDR2 SMNVEV, per germline (reference sequence). This CDR3 region has 15 residues. For the CDR3, the DNA is TGTGCCAGCAGCGAAACAGGGGCTGGGGCCAACGTCCTGACTTTC. The encoded protein is CASSETGAGANVLTF.

Here the CDR3 reads CASTSPRDMDEKLFF. For the CDR3, the DNA is TGTGCCAGCACTTCACCCCGGGACATGGATGAAAAACTGTTTTTT. The chain has TRBV28 and TRBJ1-4, with D perhaps TRBD1 (6 bases). Trimming stripped 7 bases from V and 6 bases from J, with 18 bases between. The CDR3 has 15 residues. Germline CDR1 MDHEN, CDR2 SYDVKM.

This clone was counted a few times. The gene calls are TRBV9 and TRBJ2-1; tentatively, D is TRBD1 or TRBD2 (6 bases each). Germline V gene lookup returns CDR1 SGDLS and CDR2 YYNGEE. The V end lost 2 bases, the J end lost 4 bases, and 10 bases lay between the germline ends. The CDR3 extends over 14 amino acids. The CDR3 spells CASSVGGPYNEQFF. CDR3 bases: TGTGCCAGCAGCGTGGGGGGCCCTTACAATGAGCAGTTCTTC.

J is TRBJ2-1 and V is TRBV6-5; no definite D call. CDR3 length equals 15 residues. CDR1 is MNHEY and CDR2 is SVGAGI in the germline V gene. The V end was cut by 6 bases, the J end by 3 bases, with 15 bases between. CDR3 residues: CASSLAVTRYNEQFF. The CDR3 DNA follows: TGTGCCAGCAGCTTAGCTGTTACGCGCTACAATGAGCAGTTCTTC.

By its share, this clone is large (0.1 to 1%). The V call is TRBV16, the J call TRBJ2-7; TRBD2 might be the D (5 bases). The CDR3 sequence is 13 residues long. Germline CDR1 reads KGHSY; CDR2 reads FQNENV. V lost 3 bases and J 5 bases, leaving 11 bases between the germline ends. DNA for the CDR3: TGTGCCAGCAGCCAGGGATCCGGGAACGAGCAGTACTTC. It yields the protein CASSQGSGNEQYF.

The chain joins TRBV14 to TRBJ1-4, with D perhaps matching TRBD1 (6 bases). CDR3 length: 16 residues. Germline V gene sequence: CDR1 SGHDN, CDR2 FVKESK. Trimming pared 4 bases from V and 0 bases from J, leaving 12 bases between. CDR3 sequence: CASSLTGYATNEKLFF. CDR3 DNA: TGTGCCAGCAGCCTGACAGGTTATGCAACTAATGAAAAACTGTTTTTT.

The V and J genes are TRBV7-2 and TRBJ2-3; 12 bases agree with TRBD2. Germline V gives CDR1 SGHTA, CDR2 FQGNSA. The CDR3 totals 16 residues. The V and J ends lost 5 bases and 2 bases, in that order; junction bases with no gene match: 5. CDR3 sequence (DNA): TGTGCCAGCAGCCGACTAGCGGGGGACCCCACAGATACGCAGTATTTT. Protein product: CASSRLAGDPTDTQYF. The full variable domain, in which reference TRBV7-2 and TRBJ2-3 provide the parts outside the CDR3, is GAGVSQSPSNKVTEKGKDVELRCDPISGHTALYWYRQSLGQGLEFLIYFQGNSAPDKSGLPSDRFSAERTGGSVSTLTIQRTQQEDSAVYLCASSRLAGDPTDTQYFGPGTRLTVL.

V is TRBV29-1 and J is TRBJ2-1, with D tentatively TRBD2 (6 bases). Germline V gene data show CDR1 as SQVTM and CDR2 as ANQGSEA. The CDR3 loop spans 16 amino acids. Trimming removed 3 bases from V and 3 bases from J, with 18 bases in between. The CDR3 DNA follows: TGCAGCGTTGATGGGCTTCGCGGGGCAGACTACAATGAGCAGTTCTTC. This sequence encodes CSVDGLRGADYNEQFF.

The chain has TRBV7-9 and TRBJ2-5; 7 nucleotides match TRBD2. This CDR3 is built from 15 residues. With 0 bases clipped from V and 4 bases from J, the junction kept 5 bases outside the gene matches. CDR1 is SEHNR, CDR2 FQNEAQ, per germline (reference sequence). The CDR3: CASSLALGGRETQYF. CDR3 sequence (DNA): TGTGCCAGCAGCTTAGCGCTCGGGGGGAGAGAGACCCAGTACTTC.

V usage is TRBV9 and J usage is TRBJ1-5; D is unresolved. CDR1 and CDR2 from the germline V gene are SGDLS and YYNGEE. The CDR3 extends over 14 amino acids. Trimming removed 4 bases at V and 2 bases at J, with 10 bases between. CDR3: CASSSDEGNQPQHF. CDR3 DNA sequence: TGTGCCAGCAGCTCGGACGAGGGCAATCAGCCCCAGCATTTT.

The CDR3 sequence: CASSITGQITEAFF. CDR3 nucleotide sequence: TGTGCCAGCAGTATTACTGGGCAGATCACTGAAGCTTTCTTT. The chain combines TRBV6-5 with TRBJ1-1; D gene unclear. From germline, CDR1 is MNHEY and CDR2 SVGAGI. The length of the CDR3 is 14 residues. V dropped 5 bases and J dropped 4 bases, with 14 bases sitting between them.

This clone is a singleton in its sample. The rearrangement links TRBV28 to TRBJ1-1, with unresolved D. The V gene lost 1 base and the J gene lost 5 bases, with 11 bases spanning the gap. The CDR3 has 14 amino acids. Germline CDR1 MDHEN, CDR2 SYDVKM. The CDR3 region has the DNA TGTGCCAGCAGTTTATACGCGTGGGGAACTGAAGCTTTCTTT. Its protein product is CASSLYAWGTEAFF.